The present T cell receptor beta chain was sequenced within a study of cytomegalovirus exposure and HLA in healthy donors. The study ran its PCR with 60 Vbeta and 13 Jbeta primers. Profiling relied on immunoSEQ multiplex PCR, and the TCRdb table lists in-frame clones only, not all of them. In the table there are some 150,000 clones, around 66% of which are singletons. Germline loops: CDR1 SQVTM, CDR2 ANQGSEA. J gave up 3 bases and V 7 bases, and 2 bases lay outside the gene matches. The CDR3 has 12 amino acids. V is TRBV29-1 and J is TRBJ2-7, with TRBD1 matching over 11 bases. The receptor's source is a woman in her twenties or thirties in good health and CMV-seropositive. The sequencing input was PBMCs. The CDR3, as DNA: TGCAGCGGAGGGACAGGGGGCTACGAGCAGTACTTC. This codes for CSGGTGGYEQYF.